This is a list of T cell receptor beta chains from one sample in a study of T cells in Graves' hyperthyroidism and ophthalmopathy. Via MiXCR, TCRdb re-called the multiplex PCR reads, giving one row per CDR3 protein. The sample lists about 540,000 distinct CDR3 sequences, more than 45% seen once, with 8.2% in the top ten. Source material: peripheral blood or thyroid tissue (not recorded which). These receptors were taken from a woman under 30 with Graves' hyperthyroidism. Both conserved end residues are part of each CDR3. D genes are given only for firm matches. A row's size may be missing; if present it is once, few, many or a size class.

>TRBV2|TRBD1|TRBJ1-5|.
TGTGCCAGCGTTGGACAGGGGGCCAATCAGCCCCAGCATTTT
CASVGQGANQPQHF
>TRBV7-9|.|TRBJ1-2|many
TGTGCCAGCTCCCCAGGAGATGGTTCGACCTATGGCTACACCTTC
CASSPGDGSTYGYTF
>TRBV7-6|.|TRBJ1-5|once
TGTGCCAGCAGCAGGGGGGACGGACTAAATCAGCCCCAGCATTTT
CASSRGDGLNQPQHF
>TRBV7-6|.|TRBJ2-5|many
TGTGCCAGCAGCTTAGGAGTAGTCCAAGAGACCCAGTACTTC
CASSLGVVQETQYF
>TRBV5-1|.|TRBJ2-7|few
TGCGCCAGCAGCCCTCAGGACATCTACGAGCAGTACTTC
CASSPQDIYEQYF
>TRBV20-1|.|TRBJ1-2|few
TGCAGTGCTAGAGATCACAGGGCCGGTCGGGGCTACACCTTC
CSARDHRAGRGYTF
>TRBV6-1|.|TRBJ1-5|.
TGTGCCAGCAGTCGGACACTCCAAGAGACCCAGCATTTT
CASSRTLQETQHF
>TRBV29-1|TRBD2|TRBJ2-5|.
TGCAGCGTTGAAGGGGGAGGGGCTTTACAAGAGACCCAGTACTTC
CSVEGGGALQETQYF
>TRBV7-2|.|TRBJ2-7|few
TGTGCCAGCTCCGACGCGAGCGCTTCCTACGAGCAGTACTTC
CASSDASASYEQYF
>TRBV19|.|TRBJ2-7|few
TGTGCCAGTACCTCACGTCGGGGTAGCAACGAGCAGTACTTC
CASTSRRGSNEQYF
>TRBV15|TRBD1|TRBJ2-6|.
TGTGCCACCAGCCAGGACAGGGGTGACTATGGGGCCAACGTCCTGACTTTC
CATSQDRGDYGANVLTF
>TRBV25-1|.|TRBJ1-2|.
TGTGCCAGCAGTCCGCCAGGTGACCCGGAAAACAGAGGCTACACCTTC
CASSPPGDPENRGYTF
>TRBV29-1|TRBD2|TRBJ2-6|.
TGCAGCGACCGGGAGGTTAGCTCTGGGGCCAACGTCCTGACTTTC
CSDREVSSGANVLTF
>TRBV7-9|TRBD2|TRBJ2-7|few
TGTGCCAGCAGCTTGACGCGACTAGCGGGAGGGTACGAGCAGTACTTC
CASSLTRLAGGYEQYF
>TRBV7-9|.|TRBJ1-5|.
TGTGCCAGCAGCATTAGATGGGGCATGGATCAGCCCCGGCATTTT
CASSIRWGMDQPRHF
>TRBV7-3|.|TRBJ2-5|many
TGTGCCAGCAGCCCTGGGGACCCACTGACCCAGTACTTC
CASSPGDPLTQYF
>TRBV7-9|.|TRBJ1-1|.
TGTGCCAGCTCACCACCTGTCCGGAACACTGAAGCTTTCTTT
CASSPPVRNTEAFF
>TRBV5-1|TRBD1|TRBJ1-4|few
TGCGCCAGCAGCTTCGGGACAGGGCCCGAAAAACTGTTTTTT
CASSFGTGPEKLFF
>TRBV7-2|TRBD2|TRBJ2-5|many
TGTGCCAGCGGAGGGACTAGCGGGGGAGAGACCCAGTACTTC
CASGGTSGGETQYF
>TRBV12-3/TRBV12-4|TRBD1|TRBJ2-7|many
TGTGCCAGCACCCGGACAGGGGGCTACGAGCAGTACTTC
CASTRTGGYEQYF
>TRBV20-1|.|TRBJ1-5|.
TGCAGTGCTAGTTTAACGGGGTTCGGTCAGCCCCAGCATTTT
CSASLTGFGQPQHF
>TRBV7-9|.|TRBJ2-7|few
TGTGCCAGCAGTTCGACGGGGTCTGGGGAGCAGTACTTC
CASSSTGSGEQYF
>TRBV20-1|.|TRBJ1-1|.
TGCAGTGCTAGGCACTCTGGATGGGGGAACACTGAAGCTTCCTTT
CSARHSGWGNTEASF
>TRBV7-8|.|TRBJ1-3|few
TGTGCCAGCAGCTTAGCCTCGGGATCCGGGGTCTCTGGAAACACCATATATTTT
CASSLASGSGVSGNTIYF
>TRBV20-1|TRBD1|TRBJ2-5|few
TGCAGTGCTAGAGAGGGGACAGGAGGTCGAGAGACCCAGTACTTC
CSAREGTGGRETQYF
>TRBV7-8|.|TRBJ1-4|.
TGTGCCAGCTCACCCGGCCAGGCTAATGAAAAACTGTTTTTT
CASSPGQANEKLFF
>TRBV2|.|TRBJ1-2|.
TGTGCCAGCAGCCCGGGCTCCATAAATGGCTACACCTTC
CASSPGSINGYTF
>TRBV24-1|TRBD1|TRBJ2-2|.
TGTGCCTCCAGTGACCTAGGGGGACAGGCGAACACCGGGGAGCTGTTTTTT
CASSDLGGQANTGELFF
>TRBV29-1|.|TRBJ1-5|many
TGCAGCGTCACCCGGGACGTGGGTCAGCCCCAGCATTTT
CSVTRDVGQPQHF
>TRBV6-5|TRBD1|TRBJ1-1|few
TGTGCCAGCAGAACTCACAGGGGGAGTACTGAAGCTTTCTTT
CASRTHRGSTEAFF
>TRBV7-9|.|TRBJ1-2|.
TGTGCCAGCAGCTTAGCCGGAGTCGGTGGTGGCTACACCTTC
CASSLAGVGGGYTF
>TRBV29-1|TRBD1|TRBJ1-5|many
TGCAGCGTACGGGACAGGCTTGATCAGCCCCAGCATTTT
CSVRDRLDQPQHF
>TRBV7-2|.|TRBJ1-1|few
TGTGCCAGCAGCCCCCGGAGCCAGGGTTACATGAACACTGAAGCTTTCTTT
CASSPRSQGYMNTEAFF
>TRBV5-1|.|TRBJ2-7|.
TGCGCCAGCAGCTTGAGTCTAGCGATATACGAGCAGTACTTC
CASSLSLAIYEQYF
>TRBV29-1|.|TRBJ1-2|many
TGCAGCGTTGAAGGGGGAGGTAACGGCTACACCTTC
CSVEGGGNGYTF
>TRBV29-1|TRBD1|TRBJ1-1|many
TGCACCGCGGTGGGACAGGGCGGTACTGAAGCTTTCTTT
CTAVGQGGTEAFF
>TRBV5-6|.|TRBJ2-3|.
TGTGCCAGCAGCTTGAGACAGGAAAATACGCAGTATTTT
CASSLRQENTQYF
>TRBV7-2|.|TRBJ1-1|few
TGTGCCAGCAGGGCCACGTCGAGTAACACTGAAGCTTTCTTT
CASRATSSNTEAFF
>TRBV5-1|TRBD2|TRBJ2-7|.
TGTGCCAGCAGTAGCCGAACCGAGACTAGCGGGACCTACGAGCAGTACTTC
CASSSRTETSGTYEQYF
>TRBV2|.|TRBJ2-2|few
TGTGCCAGCAATCAGGGTGAGGGCACCGGGGAGCTGTTTTTT
CASNQGEGTGELFF
>TRBV2|.|TRBJ1-4|.
TGTGCCAGCAGCCCGGACGATGAAAAACTGTTTTTT
CASSPDDEKLFF